These T cell receptor beta chains were read from a single sample in a study of blood T cell repertoires in COVID-19. Clones were sequenced by immunoSEQ multiplex PCR, and TCRdb holds only the in-frame ones, with some missing. This table has around 300,000 clones, 87% appearing once. The sequencing sample was made of PBMCs or T cells enriched from blood (not recorded which). The receptors were gathered from a woman aged 35 to 49 who had recovered from COVID-19. Both conserved end residues are part of each CDR3. Each record gives: V gene, clone size, D gene, J gene, CDR3 protein, CDR3 DNA. A D gene is named only where the DNA matches it firmly. A clone size is listed for some rows: how often the clone was seen (once, few, many), or a class if it is expanded.

v_call: TRBV6-5; clone_size: .; d_call: TRBD1; j_call: TRBJ2-7; cdr3_aa: CALIQGPFYEQYF; cdr3_nt: TGTGCCTTAATACAGGGGCCCTTCTACGAGCAGTACTTC
v_call: TRBV21-1; clone_size: .; d_call: .; j_call: TRBJ2-1; cdr3_aa: CASSKREPGTAGTSGRGDEQFF; cdr3_nt: TGTGCCAGCAGCAAACGAGAGCCTGGGACGGCCGGGACTAGCGGGAGGGGGGATGAGCAGTTCTTC
v_call: TRBV28; clone_size: .; d_call: .; j_call: TRBJ1-1; cdr3_aa: CASSLRQGPAFF; cdr3_nt: TGTGCCAGCAGTTTAAGGCAGGGGCCTGCTTTCTTT
v_call: TRBV18; clone_size: .; d_call: TRBD1; j_call: TRBJ2-7; cdr3_aa: CASSQGQGASYEQYF; cdr3_nt: TGTGCCAGCTCACAGGGACAGGGGGCCTCCTACGAGCAGTACTTC
v_call: TRBV7-3; clone_size: .; d_call: .; j_call: TRBJ1-6; cdr3_aa: CASSNLRGEPLHF; cdr3_nt: TGTGCCAGCAGCAACCTACGGGGGGAACCCCTCCACTTT
v_call: TRBV7-2; clone_size: .; d_call: TRBD1; j_call: TRBJ2-1; cdr3_aa: CASSLRITGVYNEQFF; cdr3_nt: TGTGCCAGCAGCTTACGGATAACAGGGGTCTACAATGAGCAGTTCTTC
v_call: TRBV4-2; clone_size: .; d_call: .; j_call: TRBJ1-2; cdr3_aa: CASSQDLVGAMGYTF; cdr3_nt: TGTGCCAGCAGCCAAGACCTCGTGGGGGCCATGGGCTACACCTTC
v_call: TRBV7-3; clone_size: .; d_call: .; j_call: TRBJ1-2; cdr3_aa: CASSLTAGQGGYTF; cdr3_nt: TGTGCCAGCAGCTTAACGGCAGGGCAAGGTGGCTACACCTTC
v_call: TRBV15; clone_size: .; d_call: .; j_call: TRBJ1-5; cdr3_aa: CATSRDGGSSQPQHF; cdr3_nt: TGTGCCACCAGCAGAGATGGGGGGAGCAGTCAGCCCCAGCATTTT
v_call: TRBV7-9; clone_size: .; d_call: TRBD1; j_call: TRBJ1-6; cdr3_aa: CASSTTGGAITLHF; cdr3_nt: TGTGCCAGCAGCACGACAGGGGGTGCCATCACCCTCCACTTT
v_call: TRBV28; clone_size: .; d_call: .; j_call: TRBJ1-5; cdr3_aa: CASIQGRQPQHF; cdr3_nt: TGTGCCAGCATCCAAGGCAGGCAGCCCCAGCATTTT
v_call: TRBV21-1; clone_size: .; d_call: .; j_call: TRBJ2-1; cdr3_aa: CASRDYSHEQFF; cdr3_nt: TGTGCCAGCAGGGACTATTCCCATGAGCAGTTCTTC
v_call: TRBV30; clone_size: once; d_call: .; j_call: TRBJ2-5; cdr3_aa: CAWSGALGVQETQYF; cdr3_nt: TGTGCCTGGAGTGGAGCCCTAGGGGTCCAAGAGACCCAGTACTTC
v_call: TRBV4-3; clone_size: once; d_call: .; j_call: TRBJ2-1; cdr3_aa: CASSQDLDPRWAEQFF; cdr3_nt: TGCGCCAGCAGCCAAGATTTAGACCCACGGTGGGCTGAGCAGTTCTTC
v_call: TRBV28; clone_size: .; d_call: TRBD1; j_call: TRBJ1-2; cdr3_aa: CASSRQGLYGYTF; cdr3_nt: TGTGCCAGCAGTCGACAGGGTCTCTATGGCTACACCTTC
v_call: TRBV6-5; clone_size: .; d_call: TRBD1; j_call: TRBJ1-2; cdr3_aa: CASSYSRQGTNYGYTF; cdr3_nt: TGTGCCAGCAGTTACTCTAGACAGGGGACTAACTATGGCTACACCTTC
v_call: TRBV4-3; clone_size: .; d_call: TRBD2; j_call: TRBJ2-2; cdr3_aa: CASSREVPGLAVTGELFF; cdr3_nt: TGCGCCAGCAGCCGAGAGGTACCGGGACTAGCGGTCACCGGGGAGCTGTTTTTT
v_call: TRBV18; clone_size: .; d_call: TRBD1; j_call: TRBJ1-3; cdr3_aa: CASSPPGTVSGNTIYF; cdr3_nt: TGTGCCAGCTCACCACCCGGGACAGTCTCTGGAAACACCATATATTTT
v_call: TRBV14; clone_size: once; d_call: TRBD1; j_call: TRBJ2-1; cdr3_aa: CASSHGQGVANEQFF; cdr3_nt: TGTGCCAGCAGCCATGGACAGGGAGTTGCAAATGAGCAGTTCTTC
v_call: TRBV5-1; clone_size: .; d_call: .; j_call: TRBJ2-2; cdr3_aa: CASSLVQGTGELFF; cdr3_nt: TGCGCCAGCAGCTTGGTACAGGGTACCGGGGAGCTGTTTTTT
v_call: TRBV7-3; clone_size: .; d_call: TRBD1; j_call: TRBJ2-1; cdr3_aa: CASSLGPGQGFNEQFF; cdr3_nt: TGTGCCAGCAGCTTGGGGCCGGGACAGGGATTTAATGAGCAGTTCTTC
v_call: TRBV3-1/TRBV3-2; clone_size: .; d_call: .; j_call: TRBJ2-3; cdr3_aa: CASSQFSSPVDTQYF; cdr3_nt: TGTGCCAGCAGCCAATTCTCTAGTCCTGTAGATACGCAGTATTTT
v_call: TRBV7-6; clone_size: .; d_call: TRBD2; j_call: TRBJ2-5; cdr3_aa: CASSLAPSGGMETQYF; cdr3_nt: TGTGCCAGCAGCTTAGCCCCCTCGGGGGGGATGGAGACCCAGTACTTC
v_call: TRBV28; clone_size: .; d_call: TRBD2; j_call: TRBJ2-5; cdr3_aa: CASRKSRGGGWETQYF; cdr3_nt: TGTGCCAGCAGGAAGTCCCGTGGGGGAGGGTGGGAGACCCAGTACTTC
v_call: TRBV2; clone_size: .; d_call: .; j_call: TRBJ1-6; cdr3_aa: CASSDGGFEYSPLHF; cdr3_nt: TGTGCCAGCAGTGACGGGGGATTTGAGTATTCACCCCTCCACTTT
v_call: TRBV6-5; clone_size: .; d_call: .; j_call: TRBJ1-1; cdr3_aa: CASSRWAGQNTEAFF; cdr3_nt: TGTGCCAGCAGCCGGTGGGCCGGACAGAACACTGAAGCTTTCTTT
v_call: TRBV6-5; clone_size: .; d_call: .; j_call: TRBJ1-2; cdr3_aa: CASTTGSLSYTF; cdr3_nt: TGTGCCAGCACCACGGGTAGCTTAAGCTACACCTTC
v_call: TRBV4-1; clone_size: .; d_call: TRBD1; j_call: TRBJ1-5; cdr3_aa: CASSLEQGGGVPQHF; cdr3_nt: TGCGCCAGCAGCCTTGAACAGGGGGGAGGGGTGCCCCAGCATTTT
v_call: TRBV5-1; clone_size: .; d_call: .; j_call: TRBJ2-1; cdr3_aa: CASSLSLASSYNEQFF; cdr3_nt: TGCGCCAGCAGCTTGAGTCTCGCCAGCTCCTACAATGAGCAGTTCTTC
v_call: TRBV3-1/TRBV3-2; clone_size: .; d_call: .; j_call: TRBJ1-5; cdr3_aa: CASSQRGRNQPQHF; cdr3_nt: TGTGCCAGCAGCCAGAGAGGAAGAAATCAGCCCCAGCATTTT
v_call: TRBV4-3; clone_size: .; d_call: TRBD2; j_call: TRBJ2-1; cdr3_aa: CASSHRTSGSYNEQFF; cdr3_nt: TGCGCCAGCAGCCACCGGACTAGCGGGTCCTACAATGAGCAGTTCTTC
v_call: TRBV28; clone_size: .; d_call: TRBD1; j_call: TRBJ1-4; cdr3_aa: CASSSSGGGNEKLFF; cdr3_nt: TGTGCCAGCAGTTCCTCAGGGGGCGGAAATGAAAAACTGTTTTTT
v_call: TRBV5-8; clone_size: .; d_call: TRBD2; j_call: TRBJ2-3; cdr3_aa: CASSFGGRALDTQYF; cdr3_nt: TGTGCCAGCAGCTTTGGGGGGAGGGCCCTAGATACGCAGTATTTT
v_call: TRBV7-2; clone_size: .; d_call: TRBD1; j_call: TRBJ1-4; cdr3_aa: CASSRDRGNEKLFF; cdr3_nt: TGTGCCAGCAGCCGGGACAGGGGGAATGAAAAACTGTTTTTT
v_call: TRBV7-9; clone_size: few; d_call: TRBD2; j_call: TRBJ2-7; cdr3_aa: CASSPGTSGRTTF; cdr3_nt: TGTGCCAGCAGCCCCGGGACTAGCGGAAGGACGACCTTC
v_call: TRBV20-1; clone_size: .; d_call: .; j_call: TRBJ2-1; cdr3_aa: CSASRNEQFF; cdr3_nt: TGCAGTGCGAGCCGGAATGAGCAGTTCTTC
v_call: TRBV5-1; clone_size: .; d_call: .; j_call: TRBJ2-2; cdr3_aa: CASRKQRAGTGELFF; cdr3_nt: TGCGCCAGCAGAAAACAGCGGGCGGGCACCGGGGAGCTGTTTTTT
v_call: TRBV28; clone_size: .; d_call: TRBD2; j_call: TRBJ2-7; cdr3_aa: CASSPPWGGEQYF; cdr3_nt: TGTGCCAGCAGTCCCCCGTGGGGGGGCGAGCAGTACTTC
v_call: TRBV24-1; clone_size: .; d_call: .; j_call: TRBJ2-5; cdr3_aa: CATSAPTGYGETQYF; cdr3_nt: TGTGCCACCAGCGCCCCTACAGGGTACGGAGAGACCCAGTACTTC
v_call: TRBV5-1; clone_size: .; d_call: TRBD1; j_call: TRBJ2-5; cdr3_aa: CASSQGQHQETQYF; cdr3_nt: TGCGCCAGCAGCCAGGGACAGCACCAAGAGACCCAGTACTTC
v_call: TRBV30; clone_size: .; d_call: .; j_call: TRBJ2-7; cdr3_aa: CAWSPNRGSQQYF; cdr3_nt: TGTGCCTGGAGCCCCAACCGGGGGTCTCAGCAGTACTTC
v_call: TRBV13; clone_size: .; d_call: .; j_call: TRBJ2-1; cdr3_aa: CASSPGGGTEQFF; cdr3_nt: TGTGCCAGCAGCCCCGGTGGGGGGACTGAGCAGTTCTTC
v_call: TRBV3-1/TRBV3-2; clone_size: .; d_call: .; j_call: TRBJ1-4; cdr3_aa: CASSQAIGGGRNEKLFF; cdr3_nt: TGTGCCAGCAGCCAAGCCATCGGGGGTGGGAGAAATGAAAAACTGTTTTTT
v_call: TRBV5-1; clone_size: .; d_call: TRBD1; j_call: TRBJ2-5; cdr3_aa: CASSLTGGNLETQYF; cdr3_nt: TGCGCCAGCAGCCTTACAGGGGGGAATTTGGAGACCCAGTACTTC
v_call: TRBV30; clone_size: .; d_call: .; j_call: TRBJ1-4; cdr3_aa: CAWSVSGFNEKLFF; cdr3_nt: TGTGCCTGGAGTGTATCGGGATTTAATGAAAAACTGTTTTTT
v_call: TRBV19; clone_size: few; d_call: .; j_call: TRBJ2-1; cdr3_aa: CASQRTAQGLGNEQFF; cdr3_nt: TGTGCCAGTCAACGTACGGCGCAGGGACTGGGGAATGAGCAGTTCTTC
v_call: TRBV9; clone_size: .; d_call: .; j_call: TRBJ1-3; cdr3_aa: CASSGGRGRNTIYF; cdr3_nt: TGTGCCAGCAGCGGAGGGCGGGGGAGGAACACCATATATTTT
v_call: TRBV21-1; clone_size: .; d_call: .; j_call: TRBJ2-7; cdr3_aa: CASSKVGLAGHSYEQYF; cdr3_nt: TGTGCCAGCAGCAAAGTAGGCCTAGCGGGGCACTCCTACGAGCAGTACTTC
v_call: TRBV14; clone_size: .; d_call: .; j_call: TRBJ1-1; cdr3_aa: CASSQGQNTEAFF; cdr3_nt: TGTGCCAGCAGCCAAGGACAGAACACTGAAGCTTTCTTT
v_call: TRBV7-3; clone_size: few; d_call: TRBD2; j_call: TRBJ2-3; cdr3_aa: CASSFSGEGDTQYF; cdr3_nt: TGTGCCAGCAGCTTTAGCGGGGAGGGAGATACGCAGTATTTT
v_call: TRBV30; clone_size: .; d_call: .; j_call: TRBJ2-2; cdr3_aa: CAWSIVGELFF; cdr3_nt: TGTGCCTGGAGTATCGTCGGGGAGCTGTTTTTT
v_call: TRBV7-8; clone_size: .; d_call: TRBD2; j_call: TRBJ2-7; cdr3_aa: CASSRTSGTTYEQYF; cdr3_nt: TGTGCCAGCAGTCGGACTAGCGGGACAACCTACGAGCAGTACTTC